The source of this T cell receptor beta chain is a study of T-cell memory formation after mild COVID-19. This clonotype was seen ten or more times. The antigen remains undetermined. The ends were cut back, 4 bases at V and 3 bases at J, with 13 bases in the middle. Germline V gives CDR1 SEHNR, CDR2 FQNEAQ (reference sequence). CDR3 length: 14 amino acids. TCR alpha and TCR beta cDNA libraries with sample barcodes and UMIs came from 5'RACE using constant-segment primers. TCRdb reprocessed the 5' RACE reads with MiXCR, giving one entry per CDR3 protein. This repertoire shows about 320,000 distinct CDR3 sequences, 13% to 15% found once; its top ten account for roughly 21%. The study, taken as a whole, reports: Pre-infection memory harbored some responding clones, suggesting cross-reactive memory joined. The study found balanced CD4/CD8 in clones contracting day 15 to 85 and a CD4+ lean in later expanders. The study found contracting CD4+ clones mainly in CM and EM and contracting CD8+ clones in EMRA.

This clonotype was sampled from a man between 18 and 35 years old who had mild COVID-19 (a few samples of this study predate the infection). Cell type and time point are not known. The specimen was PBMCs or a T cell subset sorted from them (not recorded which). The gene calls are TRBV7-9 and TRBJ2-7; D gene unclear. Here the CDR3 DNA reads TGTGCCAGCAGCTATCAGCTGGGGTACTACGAGCAGTACTTC. This sequence encodes CASSYQLGYYEQYF.